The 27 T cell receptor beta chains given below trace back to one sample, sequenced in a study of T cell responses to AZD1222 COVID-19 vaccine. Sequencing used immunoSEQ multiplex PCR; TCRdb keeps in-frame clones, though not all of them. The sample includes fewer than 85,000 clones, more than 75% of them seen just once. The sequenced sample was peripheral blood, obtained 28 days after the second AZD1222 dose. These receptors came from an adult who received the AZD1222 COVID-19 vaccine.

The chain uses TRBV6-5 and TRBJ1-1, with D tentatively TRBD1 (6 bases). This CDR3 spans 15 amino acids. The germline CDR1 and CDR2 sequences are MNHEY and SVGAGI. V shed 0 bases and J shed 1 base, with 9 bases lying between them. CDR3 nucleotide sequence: TGTGCCAGCAGTTACTCGAGGGGGGGGAACACTGAAGCTTTCTTT. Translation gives CASSYSRGGNTEAFF.

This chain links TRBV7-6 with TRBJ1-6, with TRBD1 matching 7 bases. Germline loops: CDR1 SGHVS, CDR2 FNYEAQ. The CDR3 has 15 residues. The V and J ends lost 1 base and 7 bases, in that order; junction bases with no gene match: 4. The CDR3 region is CASSLEPGGNSPLHF. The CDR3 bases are TGTGCCAGCAGCTTAGAGCCAGGGGGAAATTCACCCCTCCACTTT.

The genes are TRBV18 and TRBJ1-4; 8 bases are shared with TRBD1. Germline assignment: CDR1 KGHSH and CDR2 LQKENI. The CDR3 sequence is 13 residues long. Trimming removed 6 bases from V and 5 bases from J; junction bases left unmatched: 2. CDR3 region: CASSDRVNEKLFF. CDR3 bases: TGTGCCAGCTCGGACAGGGTGAATGAAAAACTGTTTTTT.

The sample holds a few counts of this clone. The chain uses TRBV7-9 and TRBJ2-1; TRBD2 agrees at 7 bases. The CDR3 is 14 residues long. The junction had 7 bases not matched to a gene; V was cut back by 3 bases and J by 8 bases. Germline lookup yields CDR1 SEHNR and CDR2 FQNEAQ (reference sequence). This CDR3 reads CASSFGAGLDEQFF. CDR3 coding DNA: TGTGCCAGCAGCTTCGGAGCGGGGCTGGATGAGCAGTTCTTC.

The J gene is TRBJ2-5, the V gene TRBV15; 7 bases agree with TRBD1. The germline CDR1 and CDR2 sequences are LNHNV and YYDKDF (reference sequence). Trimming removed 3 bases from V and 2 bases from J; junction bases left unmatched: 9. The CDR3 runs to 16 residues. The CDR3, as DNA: TGTGCCACCAGCAGGGGCCCCACAGGGGATCAAGAGACCCAGTACTTC. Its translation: CATSRGPTGDQETQYF.

CDR3 nucleotide sequence: TGTGCCAGCGCCGGACGGGTGCTTACTGGGGCCAACGTCCTGACTTTC. It yields the protein CASAGRVLTGANVLTF. This rearrangement joins TRBV7-2 to TRBJ2-6; D unclear. V gave up 8 bases and J gave up 2 bases, with 16 bases separating them. Germline V gives CDR1 SGHTA, CDR2 FQGNSA. This CDR3 comprises 16 residues.

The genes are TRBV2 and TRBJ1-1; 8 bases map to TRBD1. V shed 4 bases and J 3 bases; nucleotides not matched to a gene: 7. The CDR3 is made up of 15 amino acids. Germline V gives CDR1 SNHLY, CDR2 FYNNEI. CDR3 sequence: CASSGDRNLDTEAFF. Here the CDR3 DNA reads TGTGCCAGCAGTGGGGACAGGAATCTAGACACTGAAGCTTTCTTT.

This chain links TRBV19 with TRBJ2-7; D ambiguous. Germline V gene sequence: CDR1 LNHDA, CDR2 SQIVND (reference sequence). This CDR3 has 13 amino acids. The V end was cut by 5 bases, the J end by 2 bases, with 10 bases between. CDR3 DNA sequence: TGTGCCAGTAGTCCCTCGGCGGCCTACGAGCAGTACTTC. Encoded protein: CASSPSAAYEQYF.

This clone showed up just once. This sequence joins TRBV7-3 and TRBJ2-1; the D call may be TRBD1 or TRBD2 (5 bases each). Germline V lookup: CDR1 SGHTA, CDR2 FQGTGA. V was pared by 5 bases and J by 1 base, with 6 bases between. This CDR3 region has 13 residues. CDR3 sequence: CASSEGSYNEQFF. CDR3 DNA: TGTGCCAGCAGCGAGGGGTCCTACAATGAGCAGTTCTTC.

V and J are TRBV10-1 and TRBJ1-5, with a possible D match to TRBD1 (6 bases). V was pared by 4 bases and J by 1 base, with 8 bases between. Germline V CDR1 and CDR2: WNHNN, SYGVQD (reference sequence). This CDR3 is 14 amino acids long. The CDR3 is CASSAGTSNQPQHF. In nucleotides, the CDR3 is TGCGCCAGCAGTGCTGGGACAAGCAATCAGCCCCAGCATTTT.

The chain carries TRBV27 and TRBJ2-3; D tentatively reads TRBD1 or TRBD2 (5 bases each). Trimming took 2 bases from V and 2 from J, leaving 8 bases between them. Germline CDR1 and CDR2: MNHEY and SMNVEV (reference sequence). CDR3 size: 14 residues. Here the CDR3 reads CASSLGTTTDTQYF. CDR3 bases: TGTGCCAGCAGTTTAGGGACCACCACAGATACGCAGTATTTT.

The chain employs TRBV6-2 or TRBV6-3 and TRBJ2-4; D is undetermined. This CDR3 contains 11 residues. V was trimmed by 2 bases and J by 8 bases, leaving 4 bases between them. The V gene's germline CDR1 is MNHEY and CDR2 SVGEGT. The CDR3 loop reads CASSYEDIQYF. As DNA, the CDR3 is TGTGCCAGCAGTTACGAGGACATTCAGTACTTC.

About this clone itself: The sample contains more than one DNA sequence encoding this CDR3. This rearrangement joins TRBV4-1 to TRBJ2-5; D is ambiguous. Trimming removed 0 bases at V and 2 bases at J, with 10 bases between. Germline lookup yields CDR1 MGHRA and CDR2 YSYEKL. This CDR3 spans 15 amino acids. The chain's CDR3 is CASSQDRGGQETQYF. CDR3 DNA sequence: TGCGCCAGCAGCCAAGATCGCGGCGGACAAGAGACCCAGTACTTC.

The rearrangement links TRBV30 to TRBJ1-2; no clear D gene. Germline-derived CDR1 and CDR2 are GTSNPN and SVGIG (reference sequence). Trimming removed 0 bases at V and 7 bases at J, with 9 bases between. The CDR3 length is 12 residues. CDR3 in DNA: TGTGCCTGGAGTGTATCCAGAGTTGGCTACACCTTC. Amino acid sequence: CAWSVSRVGYTF.

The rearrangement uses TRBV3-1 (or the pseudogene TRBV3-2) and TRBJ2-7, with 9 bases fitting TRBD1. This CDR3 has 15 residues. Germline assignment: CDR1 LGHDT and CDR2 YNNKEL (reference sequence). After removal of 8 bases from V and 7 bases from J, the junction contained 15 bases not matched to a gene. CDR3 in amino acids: CASANPGTGPSEQYF. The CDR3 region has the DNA TGTGCCAGCGCCAATCCCGGGACAGGGCCCTCGGAGCAGTACTTC.

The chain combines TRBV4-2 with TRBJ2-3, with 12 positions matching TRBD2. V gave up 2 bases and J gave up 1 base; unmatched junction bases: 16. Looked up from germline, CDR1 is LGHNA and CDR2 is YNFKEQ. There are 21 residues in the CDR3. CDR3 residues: CASSQYTPLAGGRIGTDTQYF. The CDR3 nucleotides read TGTGCCAGCAGCCAATATACCCCCCTAGCGGGGGGGCGTATTGGCACAGATACGCAGTATTTT.

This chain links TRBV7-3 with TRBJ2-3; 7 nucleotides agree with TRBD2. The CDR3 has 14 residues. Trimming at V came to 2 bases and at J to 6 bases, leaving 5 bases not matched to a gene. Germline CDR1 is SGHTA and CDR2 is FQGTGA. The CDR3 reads CASSLSGGKDTQYF. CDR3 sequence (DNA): TGTGCCAGCAGCTTATCGGGGGGTAAGGATACGCAGTATTTT.

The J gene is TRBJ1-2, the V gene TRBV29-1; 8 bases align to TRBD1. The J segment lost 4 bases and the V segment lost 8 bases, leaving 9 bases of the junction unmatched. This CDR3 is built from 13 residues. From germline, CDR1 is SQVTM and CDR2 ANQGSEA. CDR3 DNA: TGCAGCTCCGGGCGTGACAGGGGCTATGGCTACACCTTC. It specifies CSSGRDRGYGYTF. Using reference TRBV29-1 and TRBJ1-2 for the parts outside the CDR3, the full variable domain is SAVISQKPSRDICQRGTSLTIQCQVDSQVTMMFWYRQQPGQSLTLIATANQGSEATYESGFVIDKFPISRPNLTFSTLTVSNMSPEDSSIYLCSSGRDRGYGYTFGSGTRLTVV.

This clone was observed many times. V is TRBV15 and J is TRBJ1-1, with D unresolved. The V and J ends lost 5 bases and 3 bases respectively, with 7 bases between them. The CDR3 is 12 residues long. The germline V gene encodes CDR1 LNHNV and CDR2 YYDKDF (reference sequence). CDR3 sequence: CATSFIDTEAFF. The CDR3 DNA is TGTGCCACCAGCTTTATCGACACTGAAGCTTTCTTT.

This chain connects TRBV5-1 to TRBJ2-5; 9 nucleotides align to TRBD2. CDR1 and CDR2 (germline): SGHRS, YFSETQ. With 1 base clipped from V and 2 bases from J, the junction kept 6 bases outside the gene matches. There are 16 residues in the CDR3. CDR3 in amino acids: CASSLFAGGPQETQYF. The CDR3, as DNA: TGCGCCAGCAGCTTGTTTGCGGGGGGGCCACAAGAGACCCAGTACTTC.

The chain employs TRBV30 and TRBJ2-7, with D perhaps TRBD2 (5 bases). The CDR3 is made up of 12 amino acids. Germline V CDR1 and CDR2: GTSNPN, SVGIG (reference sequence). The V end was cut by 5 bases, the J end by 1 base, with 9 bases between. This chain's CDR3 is CAWAGISYEQYF. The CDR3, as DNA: TGTGCCTGGGCCGGGATTTCCTACGAGCAGTACTTC.

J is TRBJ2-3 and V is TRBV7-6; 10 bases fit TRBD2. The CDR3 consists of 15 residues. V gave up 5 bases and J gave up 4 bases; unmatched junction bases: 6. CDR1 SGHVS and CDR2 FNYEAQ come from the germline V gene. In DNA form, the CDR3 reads TGTGCCAGCAGCAAACTAGCGGGAAGTGCAGATACGCAGTATTTT. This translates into CASSKLAGSADTQYF. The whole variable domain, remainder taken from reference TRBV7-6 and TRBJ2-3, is GAGVSQSPRYKVTKRGQDVALRCDPISGHVSLYWYRQALGQGPEFLTYFNYEAQQDKSGLPNDRFSAERPEGSISTLTIQRTEQRDSAMYRCASSKLAGSADTQYFGPGTRLTVL.

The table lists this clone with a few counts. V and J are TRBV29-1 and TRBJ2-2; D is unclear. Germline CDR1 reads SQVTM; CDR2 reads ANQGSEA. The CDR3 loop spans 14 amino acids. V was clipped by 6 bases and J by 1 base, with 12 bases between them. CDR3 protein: CSVTTGGNTGELFF. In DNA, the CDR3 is TGCAGCGTCACGACTGGCGGGAACACCGGGGAGCTGTTTTTT.

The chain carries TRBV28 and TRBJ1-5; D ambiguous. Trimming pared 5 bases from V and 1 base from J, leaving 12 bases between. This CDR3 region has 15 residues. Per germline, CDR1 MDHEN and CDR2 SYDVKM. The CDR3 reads CASSGADTSNQPQHF. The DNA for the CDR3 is TGTGCCAGCAGTGGTGCCGACACAAGCAATCAGCCCCAGCATTTT.

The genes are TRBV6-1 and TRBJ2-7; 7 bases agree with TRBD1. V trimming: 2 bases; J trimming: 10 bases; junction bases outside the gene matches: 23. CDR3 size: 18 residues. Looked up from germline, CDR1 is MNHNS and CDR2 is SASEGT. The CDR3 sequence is CASSERPGQRSLYPIQYF. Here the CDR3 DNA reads TGTGCCAGCAGTGAAAGACCGGGACAGCGCTCACTCTATCCCATACAGTACTTC.

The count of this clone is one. CDR3 sequence (DNA): TGTGCCAGCAGTTCGACAGGGACCTCCTACGAGCAGTACTTC. Protein product: CASSSTGTSYEQYF. This chain connects TRBV28 to TRBJ2-7; 7 bases align to TRBD1. CDR1 is MDHEN, CDR2 SYDVKM, per germline. V shed 4 bases and J 0 bases; nucleotides not matched to a gene: 3. The CDR3 length is 14 residues.

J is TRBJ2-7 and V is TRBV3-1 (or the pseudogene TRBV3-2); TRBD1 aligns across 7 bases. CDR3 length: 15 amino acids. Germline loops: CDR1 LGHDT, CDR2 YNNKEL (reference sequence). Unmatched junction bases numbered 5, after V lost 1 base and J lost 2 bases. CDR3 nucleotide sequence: TGTGCCAGCAGCCAAGGGGTCGGGACAGCCTACGAGCAGTACTTC. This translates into CASSQGVGTAYEQYF.